This T cell receptor (beta chain) stems from a study of blood T cell repertoires in COVID-19. The ends lost 5 bases at V and 1 base at J; junction bases unmatched: 4. There are 15 residues in the CDR3. Germline CDR1 reads SGHTA; CDR2 reads FQGTGA. TCRdb keeps only in-frame clones here, not all; method: immunoSEQ multiplex PCR. The sample lists about 240,000 clones, around 85% occurring once. The chain employs TRBV7-3 and TRBJ2-3, with 9 positions matching TRBD2. The sequencing input was PBMCs or T cells enriched from blood (not recorded which). This TCR derives from a woman aged 40 to 50 with acute COVID-19. The DNA for the CDR3 is TGTGCCAGCAGCCGCGGGGGGGCGGGCACAGATACGCAGTATTTT. Encoded protein: CASSRGGAGTDTQYF.